This T cell receptor beta chain was observed in a study of PD-1 blockade in mismatch repair-deficient tumors (dated by TCRdb to the late 2010s). Turning to the overall study: The trial enrolled 85 to 100 consecutive patients with 12 mismatch repair-deficient cancer types between 2013 and 2016, all previously treated and progressing. Tumor-associated T cell clones in the peripheral blood of patients responding to PD-1 blockade were tracked using deep sequencing of TCR CDR3 regions.

Points on this clone: Its target antigen remains unknown. The sample holds no much larger clone one base away, and base qualities are not on file.

Here is what the overall study found, with its caveats: Rapid expansion after pembrolizumab followed by contraction, generally before radiologic responses, was shown by tumor-resident clones, which were often undetectable in blood before treatment.

As encoded in the germline V gene, CDR1 is SGHDT while CDR2 is YYEEEE. Trimming takes 1 base from V and 0 bases from J, and the germline ends sit 10 bases apart. The CDR3 covers 15 residues, taking in both the cysteine and the phenylalanine. Of all the DNA, just the CDR3 is kept, 45 bases in frame from base 1. Mismatch repair deficiency in every enrolled patient was established by polymerase chain reaction or immunohistochemistry. TCR sequencing was carried out for a few patients who responded to pembrolizumab therapy. Pembrolizumab PD-1 blockade was prospectively tested in advanced mismatch repair-deficient cancers, regardless of tissue of origin, in the phase II trial. Peripheral blood T cell samples were gathered serially, both before PD-1 blockade started and at multiple time points afterward. Blood sampling time points were reported as weeks after the first dose of pembrolizumab. The protocol used for the library was the immunoSEQ multiplex PCR assay. Sourced from immuneACCESS, this table was stored by TCRdb with only in-frame sequences that have V and J called. A share of the clones is absent; for the studies checked, an unresolved V gene accounts for under half, and the remainder has no known explanation. In all, the sample holds more than 40,000 clones, and 81% of those were seen once. The ten largest clones add up to roughly 8% of the sample.

This clonotype was obtained from an adult with mismatch repair-deficient cancer. The chain is assembled from TRBV5-6 and TRBJ1-1, and the D gene may be TRBD1, 6 bases matching. This sample comprised peripheral blood, obtained 20 weeks after starting pembrolizumab. CDR3 loop: CASSLTGRMNTEAFF. At the DNA level, the sequence is TGTGCCAGCAGCTTGACAGGGCGCATGAACACTGAAGCTTTCTTT.